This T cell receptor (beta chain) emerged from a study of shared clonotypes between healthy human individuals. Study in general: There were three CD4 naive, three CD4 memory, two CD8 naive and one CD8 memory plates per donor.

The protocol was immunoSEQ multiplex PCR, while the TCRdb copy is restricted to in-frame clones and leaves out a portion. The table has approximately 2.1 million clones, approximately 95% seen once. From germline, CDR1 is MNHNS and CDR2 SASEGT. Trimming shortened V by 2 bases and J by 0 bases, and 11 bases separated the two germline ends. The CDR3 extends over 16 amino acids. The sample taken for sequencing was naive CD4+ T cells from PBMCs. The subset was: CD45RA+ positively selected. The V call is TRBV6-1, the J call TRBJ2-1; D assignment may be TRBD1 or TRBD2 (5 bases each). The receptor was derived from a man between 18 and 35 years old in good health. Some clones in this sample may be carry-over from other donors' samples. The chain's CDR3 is CASSEYFGASYNEQFF. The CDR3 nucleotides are TGTGCCAGCAGTGAATACTTCGGGGCCTCCTACAATGAGCAGTTCTTC.